The 5 T cell receptor beta chains reported below all come from one sample, sequenced in a study of patients and donors after allogeneic stem cell transplantation. TCRdb re-analysed the RT-PCR reads in MiXCR, keeping a single row per CDR3 protein. Here the sample spans 25,000 or so distinct CDR3 sequences, about 30% being singletons. Sequences were obtained from blood, either unsorted or a sorted T cell fraction (not recorded which). The receptor set was obtained from a human donor who was either an allogeneic HSCT recipient or a stem cell or donor lymphocyte infusion donor (not recorded which). It is not recorded whose cells these are; they may come from a transplant donor.

The chain couples TRBV4-3 to TRBJ1-3, with D maybe TRBD1 (5 bases). The CDR3 sequence is 14 residues long. Germline lookup yields CDR1 LGHNA and CDR2 YSLEER. Trimming took off 5 bases at V and 2 bases at J, with 10 bases between the two ends. Here the CDR3 reads CASSDSRAGNTIYF. CDR3 coding DNA: TGCGCCAGCAGCGACAGCAGAGCTGGAAACACCATATATTTT.

In regard to this clonotype: Germline and junction disagree at one end, which may indicate a read error. The V gene is TRBV25-1, the J gene TRBJ1-3; D might be TRBD1 (5 bases). In germline, CDR1 is MGHDK, CDR2 SYGVNS. CDR3 length: 15 amino acids. In nucleotides, the CDR3 is TGTGCCAGCAGTGAATCAAGTGGGGCTGGAAACACCACATATTTT. Translating it yields CASSESSGAGNTTYF.

The chain has TRBV6-5 and TRBJ1-2, with D unresolved. The CDR3 loop spans 13 amino acids. Germline assignment: CDR1 MNHEY and CDR2 SVGAGI. The germline V and J ends were trimmed by 4 bases and 0 bases, with 6 bases remaining between them. The CDR3 nucleotides are TGTGCCAGCAGTTCCCGGACTAACTATGGCTACACCTTC. This translates into CASSSRTNYGYTF.

This clonotype has only a few counts. This rearrangement joins TRBV20-1 to TRBJ1-5; no clear D. Deletions cut 0 bases from V and 0 bases from J, with 9 bases between. The CDR3 length is 15 residues. Germline values: CDR1 DFQATT, CDR2 SNEGSKA (reference sequence). CDR3 residues: CSARDQRTSNQPQHF. The CDR3 DNA follows: TGCAGTGCTAGAGATCAACGGACTAGCAATCAGCCCCAGCATTTT.

J is TRBJ2-1 and V is TRBV9; either TRBD1 or TRBD2 may supply D (5 bases each). V was clipped by 4 bases and J by 2 bases, with 13 bases between them. The CDR3 is 15 amino acids. Germline-derived CDR1 and CDR2 are SGDLS and YYNGEE. The CDR3 region has the DNA TGTGCCAGCAGCCCGACCGGGGCCCCCTACAATGAGCAGTTCTTC. This encodes CASSPTGAPYNEQFF.